This entry lists 15 T cell receptor beta chains sequenced from one sample in a study of blood T cells in healthy people across ages. Through a sample-barcoded 5' primer and a J-beta primer mix, a second PCR was run for roughly 7 to 12 cycles. A single record per CDR3 protein comes from TCRdb applying MiXCR to the 5' RACE reads. Found here are over 600,000 distinct CDR3 sequences, around half of them singletons; the top ten hold around 18%. Specimen: blood. The receptor source for this set is a man aged 80 or over in good health.

V gene TRBV20-1 combines with J gene TRBJ1-1; D is unresolved. Germline V CDR1 and CDR2: DFQATT, SNEGSKA (reference sequence). The CDR3 covers 12 residues. Trimming shortened V by 6 bases and J by 0 bases, and 8 bases separated the two germline ends. The CDR3 reads CSATSMNTEAFF. The CDR3 bases are TGCAGTGCGACGTCAATGAACACTGAAGCTTTCTTT.

The rearrangement joins TRBV29-1 to TRBJ2-7; perhaps TRBD2 as D (5 bases). Per the germline V gene, CDR1 is SQVTM and CDR2 is ANQGSEA. The CDR3 length is 13 residues. Trimming shortened V by 6 bases and J by 3 bases, and 15 bases separated the two germline ends. CDR3 residues: CSVTWSGYYEQYF. The CDR3 DNA sequence: TGCAGCGTCACCTGGTCGGGGTACTACGAGCAGTACTTC.

In DNA, the CDR3 is TGTGCCTGGGCTACCCTAGGGCAGAGAGAGACCCAGTACTTC. Translation: CAWATLGQRETQYF. The gene calls are TRBV30 and TRBJ2-7, with D uncertain. The end of the DNA is better explained by TRBJ2-5, so the J call may be wrong. The germline gives CDR1 GTSNPN, CDR2 SVGIG (reference sequence). This CDR3 is built from 14 residues.

The J gene is TRBJ2-7, the V gene TRBV10-3; a weak D match, TRBD1 (7 bases). This CDR3 comprises 14 residues. Germline V gene data show CDR1 as ENHRY and CDR2 as SYGVKD. V was shortened by 3 bases and J by 5 bases, with 14 bases between the two germline ends. The CDR3 loop is CAISDGRGVHEQYF. The CDR3 DNA sequence: TGTGCCATCAGTGACGGCAGGGGGGTTCACGAGCAGTACTTC.

This clonotype occurred a few times. This chain joins TRBV12-3 or TRBV12-4 and TRBJ2-1; either TRBD1 or TRBD2 may fit D (5 bases each). The V end lost 5 bases, the J end lost 8 bases, and 13 bases lay between the germline ends. The CDR3 has 13 amino acids. The CDR3 loop is CASSGPTGHEQFF. The CDR3 DNA reads TGTGCCAGCAGTGGGCCCACGGGACATGAGCAGTTCTTC.

The chain recombines TRBV28 with TRBJ2-1, with 7 bases matching TRBD1. Germline CDR1 is MDHEN and CDR2 is SYDVKM. V gave up 2 bases and J gave up 7 bases; unmatched junction bases: 8. CDR3 length equals 15 residues. In DNA form, the CDR3 reads TGTGCCAGCAGTTTACAAACAGGGGTCAGGAATGAGCAGTTCTTC. Its translation: CASSLQTGVRNEQFF.

This clonotype was seen a few times. The chain links TRBV5-1 to TRBJ1-1; no clear D gene. The germline V and J ends were trimmed by 7 bases and 4 bases, with 14 bases remaining between them. Germline lookup yields CDR1 SGHRS and CDR2 YFSETQ. This CDR3 has 13 residues. The CDR3 region has the DNA TGCGCCAGCTCCCGGACGGAGGGCACTGAAGCTTTCTTT. This translates into CASSRTEGTEAFF.

With regard to this clonotype: The CDR3 does not end in the conserved phenylalanine or tryptophan, so this is likely a read error. The V and J genes are TRBV3-1 and TRBJ2-1; 9 nucleotides agree with TRBD2. CDR3 length: 18 amino acids. The J segment lost 1 base and the V segment lost 1 base, leaving 8 bases of the junction unmatched. Per germline, CDR1 LGHDT and CDR2 YNNKEL (reference sequence). CDR3 amino acids: CASSQGPTTSGSYNEQFV. In nucleotides, the CDR3 is TGTGCCAGCAGCCAAGGACCCACTACTAGCGGGTCCTACAATGAGCAGTTCGTC.

This clonotype has just a few counts. This chain connects TRBV4-3 to TRBJ2-1, with a possible D match to TRBD2 (6 bases). CDR1 is LGHNA, CDR2 YSLEER, per germline. CDR3 length: 16 amino acids. Trimming left V 2 bases short and J 0 bases short, with 11 bases between. This chain's CDR3 is CASSQISGGSYNEQFF. Written as DNA, the CDR3 is TGCGCCAGCAGCCAAATCTCCGGGGGCTCCTACAATGAGCAGTTCTTC.

This clonotype was seen just once. A read error may produce the germline difference seen at one junction end. The chain uses TRBV28 and TRBJ2-1; TRBD1 aligns across 7 bases. The CDR3 contains 13 residues. The V gene's germline CDR1 is MDHEN and CDR2 SYDVKM. Here the CDR3 DNA reads TGTGCCAGCAGTGAGACAGGGTACAATGGGCAGTTCTTC. Translating it yields CASSETGYNGQFF.

This clonotype was seen a handful of times. The chain joins TRBV13 to TRBJ2-5, with D uncertain. Trimming took 5 bases from V and 1 from J, leaving 8 bases between them. The germline gives CDR1 PRHDT, CDR2 FYEKMQ (reference sequence). The CDR3 loop spans 13 amino acids. CDR3: CASSPRSQETQYF. CDR3 DNA sequence: TGTGCCAGCAGCCCCCGGTCCCAAGAGACCCAGTACTTC. Filled out from reference TRBV13 and TRBJ2-5, the complete variable domain reads AAGVIQSPRHLIKEKRETATLKCYPIPRHDTVYWYQQGPGQDPQFLISFYEKMQSDKGSIPDRFSAQQFSDYHSELNMSSLELGDSALYFCASSPRSQETQYFGPGTRLLVL.

V gene TRBV6-2 or TRBV6-3 combines with J gene TRBJ1-5; D not certain. The CDR3 contains 16 residues. Germline CDR1 MNHEY, CDR2 SVGEGT. The V end was cut by 0 bases, the J end by 6 bases, with 15 bases between. CDR3 amino acids: CASSYSRAKRPQPQHF. CDR3 coding DNA: TGTGCCAGCAGTTACTCGCGGGCGAAAAGGCCTCAGCCCCAGCATTTT.

This clonotype turned up a few times. The chain uses TRBV28 and TRBJ1-2; TRBD1 matches at 7 bases. V lost 4 bases and J lost 8; bases outside the gene matches: 13. Germline V gives CDR1 MDHEN, CDR2 SYDVKM. This CDR3 comprises 15 residues. The CDR3 loop is CASSSVPGGVNGYTF. The CDR3 DNA reads TGTGCCAGCAGTTCAGTCCCAGGGGGGGTCAACGGCTACACCTTC.

V usage is TRBV20-1 and J usage is TRBJ2-5; D might be TRBD1 or TRBD2, each matching 6 bases. CDR1 and CDR2 from the germline V gene are DFQATT and SNEGSKA (reference sequence). V dropped 6 bases and J dropped 11 bases, with 22 bases sitting between them. The CDR3 sequence is 13 residues long. CDR3 protein: CSAPWGAYNEQYF. The CDR3 nucleotides read TGCAGTGCCCCATGGGGGGCATACAATGAGCAGTACTTC.

The chain employs TRBV20-1 and TRBJ2-3; D is perhaps TRBD2 (6 bases). Germline CDR1 and CDR2: DFQATT and SNEGSKA (reference sequence). The CDR3 is 17 amino acids. V dropped 0 bases and J dropped 2 bases, with 18 bases sitting between them. The CDR3 bases are TGCAGTGCTAGAGACCCGTTTGGGGGGACCCACACAGATACGCAGTATTTT. Amino acids: CSARDPFGGTHTDTQYF.